This T cell receptor (beta chain) came from a study of T-cell reconstitution after alpha-beta-depleted transplantation in children. Unique molecular identifiers featured in how the TCRbeta library was prepared. TCRdb called the PCR reads again in MiXCR, with one record for every CDR3 protein. The sample includes approximately 400,000 distinct CDR3 sequences, roughly a tenth seen only once; the top ten take nearly 5.5%. This CDR3 has 14 amino acids. The V end lost 4 bases, the J end lost 3 bases, and 13 bases lay between the germline ends. Germline CDR1 and CDR2: DFQATT and SNEGSKA (reference sequence). Only a few counts were recorded for this clonotype.

Sequencing used PBMCs from the stem cell graft donor, obtained from the stem cell graft. This receptor was obtained from a human donor who donated a stem cell graft to a child with acute myeloid leukemia. This chain uses TRBV20-1 with TRBJ1-5; D gene ambiguous. Here the CDR3 DNA reads TGCAGTGCTATAAATACGGGGAACAATCAGCCCCAGCATTTT. Protein: CSAINTGNNQPQHF.